The 8 T cell receptor beta chains reported below all come from one sample, sequenced in a study of blood T cells in healthy people across ages. A second 7 to 11 cycle PCR used barcoded and J-beta primers. Each CDR3 protein gets one entry after TCRdb re-called the 5' RACE reads with MiXCR. The top ten clones hold approximately 15% of a sample with 850,000 or so distinct CDR3 sequences, around 26% of them seen once. Sequencing was performed on blood. The receptors here all came from a woman aged 80 or older in good health.

This clonotype was detected only a few times. A much larger clone sits a single nucleotide away, making a read error possible. The V call is TRBV15, the J call TRBJ2-5; D not resolved. The ends were cut back, 3 bases at V and 11 bases at J, with 16 bases in the middle. Germline V gene data show CDR1 as LNHNV and CDR2 as YYDKDF (reference sequence). The CDR3 consists of 13 residues. The CDR3 loop reads CATSSDKGNEQYF. For the CDR3, the DNA is TGTGCCACCAGCAGTGACAAAGGGAATGAGCAGTACTTC.

J is TRBJ1-1 and V is TRBV7-9; 7 bases map to TRBD1. J was trimmed by 10 bases and V by 0 bases; bases with no gene match: 5. CDR1 and CDR2 from the germline V gene are SEHNR and FQNEAQ (reference sequence). The CDR3 runs to 13 residues. In DNA, the CDR3 is TGTGCCAGCAGCTTAGCACAGGGGCAACGAGCTTTCTTT. This sequence encodes CASSLAQGQRAFF.

This clonotype was counted many times. The rearrangement uses TRBV4-1 and TRBJ2-5, with 8 bases aligning to TRBD2. V was pared by 0 bases and J by 2 bases, with 8 bases of the junction left unmatched. The germline CDR1 and CDR2 sequences are MGHRA and YSYEKL. CDR3 length: 17 residues. For the CDR3, the DNA is TGCGCCAGCAGCCAAGATCGCGCGGGGGGCATACAAGAGACCCAGTACTTC. It translates to CASSQDRAGGIQETQYF.

CDR3 residues: CASRTDRGRRTDTQYF. The DNA of the CDR3 is TGTGCCAGCAGAACAGACAGGGGGCGTAGGACAGATACGCAGTATTTT. The rearrangement links TRBV6-5 to TRBJ2-3, with TRBD1 identical over 10 bases. After removal of 6 bases from V and 3 bases from J, the junction contained 9 bases not matched to a gene. The CDR3 loop spans 16 amino acids. In germline, CDR1 is MNHEY, CDR2 SVGAGI.

The chain links TRBV6-5 to TRBJ1-5, with 9 bases matching TRBD1. The CDR3 is 16 amino acids. Germline V gene data show CDR1 as MNHEY and CDR2 as SVGAGI. The V segment lost 6 bases and the J segment 0 bases; nucleotides outside the gene matches: 6. CDR3 protein: CASRSLGQGSNQPQHF. The CDR3 DNA reads as TGTGCCAGCAGGTCTCTGGGACAGGGTAGCAATCAGCCCCAGCATTTT.

The chain combines TRBV5-5 with TRBJ2-1; perhaps TRBD1 as D (6 bases). V dropped 1 base and J dropped 8 bases, with 16 bases sitting between them. Germline loops: CDR1 SGHKS, CDR2 YYEKEE (reference sequence). CDR3 length: 15 residues. The CDR3 loop reads CASSLYGTFPDEQFF. DNA of the CDR3: TGTGCCAGCAGCTTGTACGGGACATTCCCCGATGAGCAGTTCTTC.

The chain links TRBV6-6 to TRBJ1-1; TRBD1 aligns across 8 bases. The V and J ends lost 11 bases and 4 bases, in that order; junction bases with no gene match: 12. CDR3 length: 14 residues. The germline V gene has CDR1 MNHNY and CDR2 SVGAGI (reference sequence). CDR3 bases: TGTGCCGGCAAAGCGCAGGGGGCCAGCACTGAAGCTTTCTTT. Translating gives CAGKAQGASTEAFF.

This clonotype occurred many times. The rearrangement joins TRBV4-1 to TRBJ2-1, with D maybe TRBD1 (6 bases). CDR1 and CDR2 from the germline V gene are MGHRA and YSYEKL. The CDR3 extends over 17 amino acids. Between the trimmed V and J ends, which lost 1 base and 7 bases, there was a span of 20 bases. DNA for the CDR3: TGCGCCAGCAGCCAAGGATCTACAGGGAGAAATTATAATGAGCAGTTCTTC. This encodes CASSQGSTGRNYNEQFF.